The next 19 T cell receptor beta chains were all read from a single sample in a study of T cell responses to AZD1222 COVID-19 vaccine. Assay: immunoSEQ multiplex PCR; the TCRdb copy retains only in-frame clones and omits some. Of 65,000 to 80,000 clones in the sample, 88% are singletons; the top ten hold roughly 5%. This specimen consisted of peripheral blood, obtained 28 days after the second dose of the MenACWY control vaccine. Every receptor here comes from an adult who received the MenACWY meningococcal vaccine as a control.

The chain recombines TRBV28 with TRBJ1-3; tentative D call: TRBD1 (6 bases). Trimming pared 5 bases from V and 0 bases from J, leaving 14 bases between. The CDR3 sequence is 16 residues long. Germline V gene data show CDR1 as MDHEN and CDR2 as SYDVKM. The CDR3 DNA reads as TGTGCCAGCAGTCCCGCTGGACAGCCCTCTGGAAACACCATATATTTT. This sequence encodes CASSPAGQPSGNTIYF.

CDR3 in amino acids: CASSLVSGGLTGNTIYF. CDR3 coding DNA: TGCGCCAGCAGCTTGGTGTCAGGGGGCCTAACTGGAAACACCATATATTTT. The chain is built from TRBV5-1 and TRBJ1-3; 8 bases line up with TRBD1. With 0 bases clipped from V and 2 bases from J, the junction kept 7 bases outside the gene matches. This CDR3 region has 17 residues. CDR1 SGHRS and CDR2 YFSETQ come from the germline V gene.

This chain joins TRBV6-2 or TRBV6-3 and TRBJ1-5; 10 bases fit TRBD1. The CDR3 covers 17 residues. Per the germline V gene, CDR1 is MNHEY and CDR2 is SVGEGT. The trim removed 1 base at V and 4 bases at J, leaving 7 bases unmatched. CDR3 amino acids: CASSYFAGQGTNQPQHF. For the CDR3, the DNA is TGTGCCAGCAGTTACTTCGCGGGACAGGGGACAAATCAGCCCCAGCATTTT.

The chain is built from TRBV4-1 and TRBJ1-4; 9 bases match TRBD1. This CDR3 has 15 residues. Germline CDR1 is MGHRA and CDR2 is YSYEKL. Unmatched junction bases numbered 5, after V lost 1 base and J lost 8 bases. The CDR3 nucleotides are TGCGCCAGCAGCCAAGCAGGGACAGGGAGCGAAAAACTGTTTTTT. Translated, it gives CASSQAGTGSEKLFF.

The rearrangement joins TRBV5-1 to TRBJ1-3; TRBD1 might be the D (5 bases). The V end was cut by 2 bases, the J end by 0 bases, with 6 bases between. Per germline, CDR1 SGHRS and CDR2 YFSETQ. The CDR3 is 14 amino acids. The CDR3 here is CASSFDSSGNTIYF. Here the CDR3 DNA reads TGCGCCAGCAGCTTTGACAGCTCTGGAAACACCATATATTTT.

This chain links TRBV6-5 with TRBJ1-2; 9 bases line up with TRBD1. Unmatched junction bases numbered 8, after V lost 4 bases and J lost 5 bases. The germline CDR1 and CDR2 sequences are MNHEY and SVGAGI. The CDR3 consists of 15 residues. The CDR3 region is CASSFTGGAAYGYTF. The CDR3 nucleotides read TGTGCCAGCAGTTTTACAGGGGGCGCGGCGTATGGCTACACCTTC.

The chain combines TRBV28 with TRBJ2-3, with 9 bases matching TRBD2. In germline, CDR1 is MDHEN, CDR2 SYDVKM. The CDR3 is 15 amino acids. Trimming took 6 bases from V and 6 from J; bases not matched to a gene: 10. CDR3 sequence (DNA): TGTGCCAGCAGGGGTCTAGCGGGGACTCGGGATACGCAGTATTTT. This sequence encodes CASRGLAGTRDTQYF.

The chain links TRBV19 to TRBJ2-5; D gene ambiguous. The CDR3 contains 14 residues. Trimming pared 3 bases from V and 2 bases from J, leaving 10 bases between. Germline V gene lookup returns CDR1 LNHDA and CDR2 SQIVND (reference sequence). The DNA for the CDR3 is TGTGCCAGTAGTATTCGGGCAGAACAAGAGACCCAGTACTTC. Translation: CASSIRAEQETQYF.

This chain uses TRBV19 with TRBJ1-5; 7 positions agree with TRBD1. The CDR3 spans 15 residues. The V and J ends lost 4 bases and 2 bases, in that order; junction bases with no gene match: 5. Germline values: CDR1 LNHDA, CDR2 SQIVND (reference sequence). CDR3 in amino acids: CASSKTTGGNQPQHF. The CDR3 DNA reads as TGTGCCAGTAGTAAAACTACAGGGGGCAATCAGCCCCAGCATTTT. Combining the CDR3 with reference TRBV19 and TRBJ1-5 gives the whole variable domain DGGITQSPKYLFRKEGQNVTLSCEQNLNHDAMYWYRQDPGQGLRLIYYSQIVNDFQKGDIAEGYSVSREKKESFPLTVTSAQKNPTAFYLCASSKTTGGNQPQHFGDGTRLSIL.

The genes are TRBV6-5 and TRBJ1-1, with a possible D match to TRBD1 (6 bases). V was cut by 4 bases and J by 7 bases, with 7 bases left in between. The CDR3 covers 11 residues. The germline CDR1 and CDR2 sequences are MNHEY and SVGAGI. CDR3 loop: CASSSQGEAFF. In nucleotides, the CDR3 is TGTGCCAGCAGTTCACAGGGTGAAGCTTTCTTT.

The gene calls are TRBV18 and TRBJ2-3; D remains ambiguous. Trimming took 4 bases from V and 0 from J, leaving 11 bases between them. There are 15 residues in the CDR3. The germline gives CDR1 KGHSH, CDR2 LQKENI. The CDR3 DNA sequence: TGTGCCAGCTCACTCCGAGGAACCAGCACAGATACGCAGTATTTT. It is translated as CASSLRGTSTDTQYF.

This clone was detected only once. The V gene is TRBV4-3, the J gene TRBJ2-6; 7 nucleotides line up with TRBD1. CDR3 length equals 17 residues. CDR1 and CDR2 from the germline V gene are LGHNA and YSLEER. Trimming took 3 bases from V and 0 from J; bases not matched to a gene: 5. CDR3 residues: CASSHRRQGSGANVLTF. The CDR3 region has the DNA TGCGCCAGCAGCCACCGGCGACAGGGCTCTGGGGCCAACGTCCTGACTTTC.

The rearrangement joins TRBV28 to TRBJ1-2; tentative D call: TRBD1 (6 bases). CDR1 is MDHEN and CDR2 is SYDVKM in the germline V gene. The CDR3 extends over 12 amino acids. Trimming removed 6 bases from V and 8 bases from J, with 13 bases in between. DNA of the CDR3: TGTGCCAGCAGCCAACCAGGGGAAGGCTACACCTTC. Its protein is CASSQPGEGYTF.

The V gene is TRBV6-2 or TRBV6-3, the J gene TRBJ1-4, with a possible D match to TRBD1 (5 bases). Trimming cost V 2 bases and J 8 bases, with 12 bases left between them. The CDR3 runs 14 residues. Germline V gives CDR1 MNHEY, CDR2 SVGEGT. In nucleotides, the CDR3 is TGTGCCAGCAGTTACGGGGGAGCGCGCGAAAAACTGTTTTTT. Protein: CASSYGGAREKLFF.

This clone showed up just once. The chain uses TRBV7-9 and TRBJ1-6; D is possibly TRBD1 (6 bases). CDR1 SEHNR and CDR2 FQNEAQ come from the germline V gene (reference sequence). The CDR3 sequence is 17 residues long. Trimming stripped 5 bases from V and 5 bases from J, with 19 bases between. CDR3 bases: TGTGCCAGCAGCGGATCTTACCGGGACACTGATAATTCACCCCTCCACTTT. It codes for CASSGSYRDTDNSPLHF.

The V and J genes are TRBV3-1 (or the pseudogene TRBV3-2) and TRBJ2-3, with 8 bases matching TRBD2. Germline trimming cut 1 base from V and 2 bases from J; bases unmatched to any gene: 8. Per germline, CDR1 LGHDT and CDR2 YNNKEL (reference sequence). The CDR3 covers 17 residues. The DNA of the CDR3 is TGTGCCAGCAGCCAAGGGCTAGCGGGCCTTTCCACAGATACGCAGTATTTT. Protein sequence: CASSQGLAGLSTDTQYF.

The V call is TRBV5-4, the J call TRBJ2-1; D is perhaps TRBD1 or TRBD2 (5 bases each). Deletions cut 0 bases from V and 10 bases from J, with 5 bases between. The germline CDR1 and CDR2 sequences are SGHNT and YYREEE (reference sequence). The CDR3 is 11 residues long. In DNA, the CDR3 is TGTGCCAGCAGCTTGGGGGGGGAGCAGTTCTTC. Translating gives CASSLGGEQFF.

The chain uses TRBV5-1 and TRBJ1-3; D gene ambiguous. Germline CDR1 and CDR2: SGHRS and YFSETQ. V was shortened by 4 bases and J by 0 bases, with 11 bases between the two germline ends. The length of the CDR3 is 15 residues. The CDR3 sequence: CASSPMGSSGNTIYF. In DNA form, the CDR3 reads TGCGCCAGCAGCCCCATGGGGAGCTCTGGAAACACCATATATTTT.

The chain links TRBV6-1 to TRBJ2-2; D gene uncertain. The CDR3 has 13 amino acids. The V gene lost 2 bases and the J gene lost 6 bases, with 7 bases spanning the gap. In germline, CDR1 is MNHNS, CDR2 SASEGT. CDR3 loop: CASSESGPGELFF. The CDR3 DNA follows: TGTGCCAGCAGTGAATCCGGGCCCGGGGAGCTGTTTTTT.